The 13 T cell receptor beta chains below all came from one sample that was sequenced in a study of blood T cells in healthy people across ages. A sample-barcoded 5' primer and a J-beta primer mix were used in a second PCR of about 6 to 12 cycles. TCRdb processed the 5' RACE reads anew with MiXCR; each CDR3 protein has one entry. The sample has 1.5 million to 2 million distinct CDR3 sequences, about two fifths seen once. Sample: blood. These TCRs come from a human donor in good health.

The genes are TRBV5-1 and TRBJ2-5; D not certain. The V end lost 0 bases, the J end lost 5 bases, and 8 bases lay between the germline ends. CDR1 is SGHRS, CDR2 YFSETQ, per germline. CDR3 length equals 13 residues. The CDR3 nucleotides are TGCGCCAGCAGCTTGGAACCCCCCGAGACCCAGTACTTC. Protein product: CASSLEPPETQYF.

The rearrangement links TRBV14 to TRBJ2-6; perhaps TRBD1 as D (5 bases). V was shortened by 5 bases and J by 0 bases, with 17 bases between the two germline ends. Germline V gene data show CDR1 as SGHDN and CDR2 as FVKESK. CDR3 length: 18 amino acids. CDR3 region: CASSKTFQGSSGANVLTF. For the CDR3, the DNA is TGTGCCAGCAGCAAAACGTTCCAGGGATCCTCTGGGGCCAACGTCCTGACTTTC.

Only a few counts were recorded for this clonotype. The chain couples TRBV7-9 to TRBJ2-5; 7 bases match TRBD1. Per the germline V gene, CDR1 is SEHNR and CDR2 is FQNEAQ (reference sequence). The V gene end was trimmed by 3 bases and the J gene end by 5 bases; junction bases not matched to a gene: 9. The CDR3 consists of 15 residues. CDR3 in DNA: TGTGCCAGCAGCTTTCTCGAGGGGGCCGGCGAGACCCAGTACTTC. Translating it yields CASSFLEGAGETQYF.

This rearrangement joins TRBV6-1 to TRBJ2-5, with D unresolved. Germline CDR1 and CDR2: MNHNS and SASEGT. V lost 9 bases and J 1 base, leaving 12 bases between the germline ends. The CDR3 has 13 amino acids. In DNA, the CDR3 is TGTGCCAGACCGTGCCAGCTCCAAGAGACCCAGTACTTC. It specifies CARPCQLQETQYF.

The CDR3 DNA reads as TGTGCCAGCACCACTACAGGGGGGAGTGAAAAACTGTTTTTT. Translated, it gives CASTTTGGSEKLFF. The chain carries TRBV12-3 or TRBV12-4 and TRBJ1-4, with TRBD1 matching over 8 bases. This CDR3 spans 14 amino acids. The J segment lost 7 bases and the V segment lost 7 bases, leaving 8 bases of the junction unmatched.

The genes are TRBV4-2 and TRBJ2-5, with TRBD1 identical over 7 bases. Germline V gives CDR1 LGHNA, CDR2 YNFKEQ. V trimming: 3 bases; J trimming: 7 bases; junction bases outside the gene matches: 14. The CDR3 is 16 residues long. CDR3 sequence: CASSQQPGQLAVTQYF. The CDR3 DNA is TGTGCCAGCAGCCAGCAACCGGGACAGCTTGCGGTGACCCAGTACTTC.

Regarding this clonotype: An end of the junction does not agree with germline; a read error may underlie this. The rearrangement links TRBV5-1 to TRBJ1-1; D gene unclear. CDR1 SGHRS and CDR2 YFSETQ come from the germline V gene. There are 13 residues in the CDR3. The DNA of the CDR3 is TGTGCCAGCAGTCGAGCGATGAACACTGAAGCTTTCTTT. Translating gives CASSRAMNTEAFF.

The rearrangement uses TRBV10-3 and TRBJ1-1, with 7 bases fitting TRBD1. Germline CDR1 reads ENHRY; CDR2 reads SYGVKD. With 4 bases clipped from V and 4 bases from J, the junction kept 6 bases outside the gene matches. This CDR3 region has 14 residues. The CDR3 nucleotides are TGTGCCATCAGTGTCGTGACAGGGTCCACTGAAGCTTTCTTT. Protein product: CAISVVTGSTEAFF.

V gene TRBV29-1 combines with J gene TRBJ1-2; maybe TRBD1 (5 bases). Trimming left V 3 bases short and J 4 bases short, with 12 bases between. Germline loops: CDR1 SQVTM, CDR2 ANQGSEA. The CDR3 runs to 13 residues. Written as DNA, the CDR3 is TGCAGCGTTGACCCAGGGTACCCCTATGGCTACACCTTC. Translating it yields CSVDPGYPYGYTF. The full variable domain, rest sourced from reference TRBV29-1 and TRBJ1-2, is SAVISQKPSRDICQRGTSLTIQCQVDSQVTMMFWYRQQPGQSLTLIATANQGSEATYESGFVIDKFPISRPNLTFSTLTVSNMSPEDSSIYLCSVDPGYPYGYTFGSGTRLTVV.

This rearrangement joins TRBV28 to TRBJ2-1; D may be TRBD1 (5 bases). Per the germline V gene, CDR1 is MDHEN and CDR2 is SYDVKM. V was shortened by 3 bases and J by 5 bases, with 17 bases between the two germline ends. CDR3 length: 16 amino acids. The CDR3 sequence is CASSFPGSLVHNEQFF. Written as DNA, the CDR3 is TGTGCCAGCAGTTTTCCAGGGTCTTTGGTACACAATGAGCAGTTCTTC.

This clonotype was observed once. The rearrangement uses TRBV10-3 and TRBJ1-1; 11 bases match TRBD1. CDR3 length: 16 residues. V lost 3 bases and J lost 5; bases outside the gene matches: 8. Germline V gene sequence: CDR1 ENHRY, CDR2 SYGVKD. The CDR3 DNA follows: TGTGCCATCAGTGATCCGGGACAGGGGGGATTGACTGAAGCTTTCTTT. It codes for CAISDPGQGGLTEAFF.

This clonotype was observed a few times. The chain uses TRBV29-1 and TRBJ2-7; D is possibly TRBD2 (5 bases). CDR1 and CDR2 (germline): SQVTM, ANQGSEA. The CDR3 runs 14 residues. V was cut by 6 bases and J by 1 base, with 16 bases left in between. CDR3 nucleotides: TGCAGCGTACGACCCGGGGAAAATTCCTACGAGCAGTACTTC. Residues: CSVRPGENSYEQYF.

This chain uses TRBV10-3 with TRBJ2-7; 8 positions agree with TRBD1. Germline V gene data show CDR1 as ENHRY and CDR2 as SYGVKD. The CDR3 has 13 residues. The V segment lost 6 bases and the J segment 3 bases; nucleotides outside the gene matches: 4. Here the CDR3 DNA reads TGTGCCATCAGGACAGGGGAGGACTACGAGCAGTACTTC. This codes for CAIRTGEDYEQYF.